The 20 T cell receptor beta chains presented below share a single source sample, sequenced in a study of cytomegalovirus exposure and HLA in healthy donors. The primer mix had 60 Vbeta and 13 Jbeta primers. The repertoire was sequenced with immunoSEQ multiplex PCR; TCRdb's copy has only in-frame clones and lacks some. The data hold roughly 60,000 clones, with 70% to 75% observed a single time. Specimen: PBMCs. Source of these receptors: a woman in her thirties in good health and CMV-seronegative.

The gene calls are TRBV9 and TRBJ2-7; 11 nucleotides match TRBD1. CDR1 SGDLS and CDR2 YYNGEE come from the germline V gene. This CDR3 has 15 residues. V trimming: 3 bases; J trimming: 1 base; junction bases outside the gene matches: 3. As DNA, the CDR3 is TGTGCCAGCAGCGCGGGACAGGGGGTATCCTACGAGCAGTACTTC. Protein: CASSAGQGVSYEQYF.

Points on this clone: Different DNA sequences within this sample yield the same CDR3. This chain joins TRBV29-1 and TRBJ1-2; 7 bases align to TRBD1. The V segment lost 4 bases and the J segment 2 bases; nucleotides outside the gene matches: 4. CDR3 size: 13 residues. Germline CDR1 and CDR2: SQVTM and ANQGSEA. DNA for the CDR3: TGCAGCGTTGGGGACAGTGTGAACTATGGCTACACCTTC. It codes for CSVGDSVNYGYTF.

V gene TRBV9 combines with J gene TRBJ2-7, with 10 bases aligning to TRBD2. Germline assignment: CDR1 SGDLS and CDR2 YYNGEE. J lost 0 bases, V lost 5 bases, and 5 bases had no gene match. The length of the CDR3 is 15 residues. The CDR3 region is CASSDSGRSSYEQYF. CDR3 sequence (DNA): TGTGCCAGCAGTGATAGCGGGAGGAGCTCCTACGAGCAGTACTTC.

The chain uses TRBV18 and TRBJ2-1; D is uncertain. V was clipped by 1 base and J by 6 bases, with 4 bases between them. Germline V gene lookup returns CDR1 KGHSH and CDR2 LQKENI. This CDR3 region has 12 residues. CDR3 in amino acids: CASSPLSNEQFF. The CDR3 DNA follows: TGTGCCAGCTCACCACTCTCCAATGAGCAGTTCTTC.

V and J are TRBV6-5 and TRBJ2-2; D is ambiguous. V lost 6 bases to trimming and J lost 4 bases, with 9 bases between them. Germline loops: CDR1 MNHEY, CDR2 SVGAGI. This CDR3 region has 13 residues. The CDR3 coding sequence is TGTGCCAGCAGGTCGGGTACCACCGGGGAGCTGTTTTTT. Amino acid sequence: CASRSGTTGELFF.

The rearrangement links TRBV5-4 to TRBJ2-5; 7 bases map to TRBD1. Germline values: CDR1 SGHNT, CDR2 YYREEE (reference sequence). This CDR3 contains 13 residues. V was clipped by 2 bases and J by 4 bases; unmatched bases: 2. The CDR3 DNA follows: TGTGCCAGCAGCTTACAGGGGAGAGAGACCCAGTACTTC. It is translated as CASSLQGRETQYF.

The gene calls are TRBV10-2 and TRBJ2-1, with D unclear. This CDR3 is 14 amino acids long. V dropped 5 bases and J dropped 7 bases, with 15 bases sitting between them. The V gene's germline CDR1 is WSHSY and CDR2 SAAADI. CDR3 protein: CASSLEVVWNEQFF. DNA for the CDR3: TGCGCCAGCAGTCTCGAGGTAGTCTGGAATGAGCAGTTCTTC.

The chain employs TRBV25-1 and TRBJ2-3, with D possibly matching TRBD2 (5 bases). The CDR3 is 18 residues long. Germline lookup yields CDR1 MGHDK and CDR2 SYGVNS. V was shortened by 4 bases and J by 2 bases, with 22 bases between the two germline ends. Here the CDR3 DNA reads TGTGCCAGCAGTGCGAGGGCCGCATCGCCAGGTATCACAGATACGCAGTATTTT. Residues: CASSARAASPGITDTQYF.

As concerns this clone: The germline gene is not matched at one end of the junction; a read error may be the cause. The chain uses TRBV10-3 and TRBJ2-1; no reliable D call. The CDR3 length is 15 residues. Germline CDR1 ENHRY, CDR2 SYGVKD. The CDR3 DNA sequence: TGTGCCATCAATGAGTCAACAGCAGCAACTAATGAGCAGTTCTTC. Its protein is CAINESTAATNEQFF.

This chain links TRBV27 with TRBJ2-7; 7 nucleotides match TRBD1. The trim removed 5 bases at V and 0 bases at J, leaving 7 bases unmatched. The CDR3 sequence is 15 residues long. The germline CDR1 and CDR2 sequences are MNHEY and SMNVEV (reference sequence). CDR3 sequence reads: CASSPGTASSYEQYF. Here the CDR3 DNA reads TGTGCCAGCAGTCCAGGGACAGCGAGCTCCTACGAGCAGTACTTC.

The chain employs TRBV20-1 and TRBJ1-2; D uncertain. Germline CDR1 and CDR2: DFQATT and SNEGSKA (reference sequence). The CDR3 runs 11 residues. Trimming cost V 3 bases and J 8 bases, with 10 bases left between them. The CDR3: CSASVFRGYTF. The CDR3 bases are TGCAGTGCTAGTGTCTTCCGGGGCTACACCTTC.

The rearrangement links TRBV27 to TRBJ2-2; TRBD1 is a possible D gene (5 bases). Between the trimmed V and J ends, which lost 9 bases and 2 bases, there was a span of 28 bases. The CDR3 contains 19 residues. The germline CDR1 and CDR2 sequences are MNHEY and SMNVEV (reference sequence). In DNA, the CDR3 is TGTGCCAGGGCATGGGCGATCTCAGACAGCTCCGAAAACACCGGGGAGCTGTTTTTT. It specifies CARAWAISDSSENTGELFF.

The rearrangement links TRBV12-2 to TRBJ1-4; the DNA was not used to check the table's D call, TRBD1. TRBV12-2 is listed as a pseudogene. The CDR3 is 17 residues long. The CDR3 loop reads CASRLRRGDRGIEKLFF. DNA of the CDR3: TGTGCAAGTCGCTTAAGACGGGGGGACAGGGGGATTGAAAAACTGTTTTTT.

This chain connects TRBV18 to TRBJ1-2, with TRBD1 as a possible D gene (5 bases). The CDR3 is 14 amino acids. Germline V lookup: CDR1 KGHSH, CDR2 LQKENI. V dropped 2 bases and J dropped 8 bases, with 15 bases sitting between them. CDR3 in DNA: TGTGCCAGCTCACCAGGAACGGCAGGGCAGGGCTACACCTTC. Its translation is CASSPGTAGQGYTF.

This clone was observed a handful of times. V and J are TRBV4-1 and TRBJ2-5, with a weak D call TRBD2 (5 bases). CDR3 length equals 14 residues. Germline CDR1 MGHRA, CDR2 YSYEKL. The V end lost 1 base, the J end lost 5 bases, and 11 bases lay between the germline ends. Here the CDR3 reads CASSQVSGGETQYF. As DNA, the CDR3 is TGCGCCAGCAGCCAAGTTTCGGGCGGGGAGACCCAGTACTTC.

V and J are TRBV7-9 and TRBJ2-2; 9 positions agree with TRBD2. With V trimmed by 6 bases and J by 8 bases, 7 bases remained unmatched. This CDR3 spans 14 amino acids. Looked up from germline, CDR1 is SEHNR and CDR2 is FQNEAQ (reference sequence). CDR3 in amino acids: CASSSGTSLGELFF. As DNA, the CDR3 is TGTGCCAGCAGTTCCGGGACTAGCCTTGGGGAGCTGTTTTTT.

The chain is built from TRBV7-6 and TRBJ2-1; D is uncertain. Looked up from germline, CDR1 is SGHVS and CDR2 is FNYEAQ. The V end was cut by 4 bases, the J end by 3 bases, with 7 bases between. This CDR3 is 13 amino acids long. The CDR3 loop reads CASSSQNYNEQFF. The CDR3 DNA is TGTGCCAGCAGCTCCCAAAACTACAATGAGCAGTTCTTC.

This chain uses TRBV27 with TRBJ2-7; D uncertain. CDR1 MNHEY and CDR2 SMNVEV come from the germline V gene (reference sequence). V lost 6 bases to trimming and J lost 3 bases, with 12 bases between them. The CDR3 consists of 13 residues. The CDR3 DNA reads as TGTGCCAGCAGCTTAAGGCTGGGCTACGAGCAGTACGTC. It specifies CASSLRLGYEQYV.

J is TRBJ2-5 and V is TRBV13; TRBD2 is a possible D gene (6 bases). The CDR3 has 15 residues. V was shortened by 4 bases and J by 0 bases, with 12 bases between the two germline ends. Germline CDR1 reads PRHDT; CDR2 reads FYEKMQ (reference sequence). This CDR3 is CASSWGDPYQETQYF. The CDR3 region has the DNA TGTGCCAGCAGCTGGGGGGACCCCTACCAAGAGACCCAGTACTTC.

There are a few counts of this clone. V and J are TRBV7-6 and TRBJ2-2, with 10 bases fitting TRBD2. Trimming took 5 bases from V and 4 from J; bases not matched to a gene: 16. CDR3 length equals 19 residues. The germline gives CDR1 SGHVS, CDR2 FNYEAQ. The CDR3 DNA reads as TGTGCCAGCAGCCCCAGGGGCCCAGCGGGAGGGTCGAGCACCGGGGAGCTGTTTTTT. This gives the protein CASSPRGPAGGSSTGELFF.